This is a list of T cell receptor beta chains from one sample in a study of neurological immune-mediated disorders. TCRdb re-derived calls from the 5' RACE reads in MiXCR, one entry per CDR3 protein. Of about 53,000 distinct CDR3 sequences detected, around 3.4% appear once; the ten largest clones hold approximately 3.1%. Material for sequencing was PBMCs. Receptors were obtained from a woman aged 25-40 years with multiple sclerosis. Both conserved end residues are part of each CDR3.

CDR3 protein	V gene
CASSPGGAGYEQYF	TRBV28
CASGPAMGQYSGYTF	TRBV3-1
CASSYSGGNQPQHF	TRBV6-6
CASSFLQAQETQYF	TRBV5-1
CASSLPWNKNIQYF	TRBV7-2
CASSRIGYGYTF	TRBV3-1
CSARGMERADEQFF	TRBV20-1
CASRRTPRETEAFF	TRBV6-1
CSARDPAGEKLFF	TRBV20-1
CSARGSGREQYF	TRBV20-1
CASSLSQGSYEQYF	TRBV12-3/TRBV12-4
CASSEDAGGGQPQHF	TRBV6-1
CASSYSGTSSTDTQYF	TRBV6-2/TRBV6-3
CASSTGQGIIEHTEAFF	TRBV5-1
CASSGGGGDLSLNTEAFF	TRBV5-1
CASSGQGSLGELFF	TRBV6-6
CASSYSKFQTNEKLFF	TRBV6-5
CASSLHGTGAIISLAKNIQYF	TRBV12-3/TRBV12-4
CASSSAGLADTQYF	TRBV12-3/TRBV12-4
CSAREIAGVPWEQYF	TRBV20-1
CSANVYTEAFF	TRBV20-1
CASSLGPSGSYEQYF	TRBV5-1
CASSLGPRERAYNEQFF	TRBV12-3/TRBV12-4
CSARGKAVDTQYF	TRBV20-1
CATVDTNYGYTF	TRBV10-3
CASSFRRLSYEQYF	TRBV13
CATSRLIGSGDTEAFF	TRBV15
CASRLTSGTYEQYF	TRBV6-5
CSAGGASVHTDTQYF	TRBV20-1
CASSQPETGHGYTF	TRBV7-9
CAISDNPNQPQHF	TRBV10-3
CASSPRPPSSGANVLTF	TRBV28
CSVVPRGLDIQYF	TRBV29-1
CATSRDPASPNYGYTF	TRBV15
CASNLQGGISNVLTF	TRBV12-3/TRBV12-4
CAISTGQETQYF	TRBV10-3
CSVCRDRNTEAFF	TRBV29-1
CSARRGTSSYNSPLHF	TRBV20-1
CSVIRWDTQYF	TRBV29-1
CSARRLAGTETQYF	TRBV20-1
CASSPTGVGETQYF	TRBV4-3
CASRSMPNTYNEQFF	TRBV6-5
CASSPDRPYEQYF	TRBV9
CSARDRGGSYNEQFF	TRBV20-1
CSARDPKDEKLFF	TRBV20-1
CASSLGTSGRSTDTQYF	TRBV12-3/TRBV12-4
CAAKAGPRQGSTDTQYF	TRBV10-3
CASSLAPGTQYF	TRBV7-9
CASSPGQVNTGELFF	TRBV5-1
CASSDTGQGAGQPQHF	TRBV12-3/TRBV12-4
CASTGTGGNTIYF	TRBV10-2
CASSHSGSLTYEQYF	TRBV6-6
CASSFGPGAPDTQYF	TRBV5-1
CASSVVASGGTDTQYF	TRBV9
CASRSGPSGWGEKLFF	TRBV27
CAISSRDSYEQFF	TRBV10-3
CASSPTSGSLNEQFF	TRBV28
CASSQDSRGVSSYSPLHF	TRBV4-1
CRAQESYDTEAFF	TRBV20-1
CSARRRNRAGPRAYGYTF	TRBV20-1